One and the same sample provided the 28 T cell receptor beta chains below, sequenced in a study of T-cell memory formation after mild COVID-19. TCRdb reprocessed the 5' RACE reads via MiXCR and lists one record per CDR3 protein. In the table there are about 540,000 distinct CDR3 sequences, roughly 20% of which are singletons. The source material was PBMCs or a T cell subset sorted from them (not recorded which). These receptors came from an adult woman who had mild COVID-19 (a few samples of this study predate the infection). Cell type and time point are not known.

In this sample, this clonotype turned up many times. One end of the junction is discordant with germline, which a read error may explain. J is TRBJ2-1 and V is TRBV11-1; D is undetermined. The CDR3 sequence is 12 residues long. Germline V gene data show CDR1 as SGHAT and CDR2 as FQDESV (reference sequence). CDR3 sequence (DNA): TGTGCCAGCAGCTTGGTCTACGATGAGCAGTTCTTC. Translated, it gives CASSLVYDEQFF.

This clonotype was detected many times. CDR3 sequence (DNA): TGCAGTGCCACACCCGGGACTAGTAAAATCGATGAGCAGTTCTTC. Protein sequence: CSATPGTSKIDEQFF. The chain employs TRBV20-1 and TRBJ2-1, with 8 nucleotides matching TRBD2. V shed 6 bases and J 8 bases; nucleotides not matched to a gene: 15. The germline gives CDR1 DFQATT, CDR2 SNEGSKA (reference sequence). The CDR3 spans 15 residues.

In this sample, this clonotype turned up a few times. CDR3 bases: TGTGCCAGCAGGCTAGCGAGAGCCTACGAGCAGTACTTC. It is translated as CASRLARAYEQYF. The chain carries TRBV12-3 or TRBV12-4 and TRBJ2-7; TRBD2 might be the D (6 bases). The CDR3 extends over 13 amino acids. The V gene lost 6 bases and the J gene lost 2 bases, with 11 bases spanning the gap.

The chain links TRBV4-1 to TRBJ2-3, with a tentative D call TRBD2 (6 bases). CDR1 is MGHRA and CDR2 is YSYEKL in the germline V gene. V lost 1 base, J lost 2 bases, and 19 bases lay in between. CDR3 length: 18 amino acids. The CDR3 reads CASSQGALASLFTDTQYF. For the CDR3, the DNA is TGCGCCAGCAGCCAAGGGGCCCTAGCGAGTCTTTTCACAGATACGCAGTATTTT.

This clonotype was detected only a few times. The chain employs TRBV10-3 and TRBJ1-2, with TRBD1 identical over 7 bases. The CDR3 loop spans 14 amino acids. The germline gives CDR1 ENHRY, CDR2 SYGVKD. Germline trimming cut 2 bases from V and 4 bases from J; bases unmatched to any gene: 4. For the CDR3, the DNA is TGTGCCATCAGTGAGCCGGGACAGTCCTATGGCTACACCTTC. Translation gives CAISEPGQSYGYTF.

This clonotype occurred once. In DNA form, the CDR3 reads TGCGCCAGCAGCCAAGGCGGAGTTGCCGGGACCCCTCCAGATACGCAGTATTTT. This gives the protein CASSQGGVAGTPPDTQYF. This chain links TRBV4-3 with TRBJ2-3; D might be TRBD1 or TRBD2, each matching 5 bases. There are 18 residues in the CDR3. V gave up 1 base and J gave up 4 bases, with 21 bases separating them. Germline assignment: CDR1 LGHNA and CDR2 YSLEER.

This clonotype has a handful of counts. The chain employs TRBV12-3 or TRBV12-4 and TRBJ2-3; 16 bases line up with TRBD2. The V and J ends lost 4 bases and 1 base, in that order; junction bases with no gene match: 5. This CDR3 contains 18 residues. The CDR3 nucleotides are TGTGCCAGCAGTTCGGGACTAGCGGGAGGGTTCCGCACAGATACGCAGTATTTT. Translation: CASSSGLAGGFRTDTQYF.

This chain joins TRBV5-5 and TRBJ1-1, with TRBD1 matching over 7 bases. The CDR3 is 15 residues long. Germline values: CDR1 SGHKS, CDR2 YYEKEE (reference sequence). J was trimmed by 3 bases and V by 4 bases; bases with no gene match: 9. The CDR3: CASSLRTGTYTEAFF. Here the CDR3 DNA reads TGTGCCAGCAGCCTTCGGACAGGAACATACACTGAAGCTTTCTTT.

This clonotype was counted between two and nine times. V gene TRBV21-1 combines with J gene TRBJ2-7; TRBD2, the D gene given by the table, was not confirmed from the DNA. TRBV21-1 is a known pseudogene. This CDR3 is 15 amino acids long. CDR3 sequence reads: CASSKPTLAGVEQYF. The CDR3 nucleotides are TGTGCCAGCAGCAAACCCACTCTAGCGGGAGTCGAGCAGTACTTC.

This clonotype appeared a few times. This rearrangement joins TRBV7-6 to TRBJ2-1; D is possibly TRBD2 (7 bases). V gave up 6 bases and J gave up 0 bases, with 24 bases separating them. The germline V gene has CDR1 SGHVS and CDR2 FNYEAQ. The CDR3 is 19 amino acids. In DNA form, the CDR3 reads TGTGCCAGCAGTTCATACCCACGGGGGGCAACGAGCTCCTACAATGAGCAGTTCTTC. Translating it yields CASSSYPRGATSSYNEQFF. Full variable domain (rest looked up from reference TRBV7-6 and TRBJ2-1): GAGVSQSPRYKVTKRGQDVALRCDPISGHVSLYWYRQALGQGPEFLTYFNYEAQQDKSGLPNDRFSAERPEGSISTLTIQRTEQRDSAMYRCASSSYPRGATSSYNEQFFGPGTRLTVL.

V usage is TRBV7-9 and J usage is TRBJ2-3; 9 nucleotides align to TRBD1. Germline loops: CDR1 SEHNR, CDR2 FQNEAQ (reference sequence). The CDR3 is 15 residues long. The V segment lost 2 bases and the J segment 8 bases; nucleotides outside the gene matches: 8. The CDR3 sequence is CASSLSGTGRSTQYF. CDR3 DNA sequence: TGTGCCAGCAGCTTAAGCGGGACAGGGAGGTCTACGCAGTATTTT.

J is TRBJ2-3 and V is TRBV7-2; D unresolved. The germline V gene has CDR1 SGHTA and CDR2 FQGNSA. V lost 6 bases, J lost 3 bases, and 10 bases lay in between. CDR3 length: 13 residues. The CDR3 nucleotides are TGTGCCAGCAGGTTTACACGGACAGATACGCAGTATTTT. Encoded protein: CASRFTRTDTQYF.

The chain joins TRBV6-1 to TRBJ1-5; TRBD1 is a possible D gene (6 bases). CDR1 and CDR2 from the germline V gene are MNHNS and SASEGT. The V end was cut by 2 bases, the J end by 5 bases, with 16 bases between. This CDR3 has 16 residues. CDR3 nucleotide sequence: TGTGCCAGCAGTGAAAGGGGGAAGACGGGGCATCAGCCCCAGCATTTT. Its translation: CASSERGKTGHQPQHF.

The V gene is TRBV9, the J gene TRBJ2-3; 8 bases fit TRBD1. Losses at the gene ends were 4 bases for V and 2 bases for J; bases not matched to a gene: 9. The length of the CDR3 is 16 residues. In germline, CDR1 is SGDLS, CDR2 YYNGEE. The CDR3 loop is CASSLGGTGATDTQYF. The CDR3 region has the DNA TGTGCCAGCAGCCTTGGAGGGACAGGAGCCACAGATACGCAGTATTTT. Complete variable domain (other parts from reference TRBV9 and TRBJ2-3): DSGVTQTPKHLITATGQRVTLRCSPRSGDLSVYWYQQSLDQGLQFLIQYYNGEERAKGNILERFSAQQFPDLHSELNLSSLELGDSALYFCASSLGGTGATDTQYFGPGTRLTVL.

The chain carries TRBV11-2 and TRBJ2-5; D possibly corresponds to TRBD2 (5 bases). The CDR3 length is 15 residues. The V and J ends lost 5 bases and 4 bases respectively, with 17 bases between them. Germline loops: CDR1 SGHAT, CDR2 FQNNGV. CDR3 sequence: CASSAGLQGRETQYF. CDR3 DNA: TGTGCCAGCAGCGCCGGACTTCAAGGGAGAGAGACCCAGTACTTC.

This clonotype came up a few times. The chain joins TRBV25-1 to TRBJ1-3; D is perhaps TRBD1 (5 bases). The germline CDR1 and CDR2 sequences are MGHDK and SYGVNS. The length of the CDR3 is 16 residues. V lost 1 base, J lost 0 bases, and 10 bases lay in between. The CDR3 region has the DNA TGTGCCAGCAGTGAATTGGAGGGGAGCTCTGGAAACACCATATATTTT. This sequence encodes CASSELEGSSGNTIYF.

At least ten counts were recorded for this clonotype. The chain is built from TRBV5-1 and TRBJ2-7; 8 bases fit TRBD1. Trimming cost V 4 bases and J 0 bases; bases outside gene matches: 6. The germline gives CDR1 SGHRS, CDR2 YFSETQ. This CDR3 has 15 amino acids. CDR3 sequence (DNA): TGCGCCAGCAGCCCTCGGACAGGGAGCTCCTACGAGCAGTACTTC. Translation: CASSPRTGSSYEQYF. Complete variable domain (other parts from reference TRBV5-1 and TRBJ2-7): KAGVTQTPRYLIKTRGQQVTLSCSPISGHRSVSWYQQTPGQGLQFLFEYFSETQRNKGNFPGRFSGRQFSNSRSEMNVSTLELGDSALYLCASSPRTGSSYEQYFGPGTRLTVT.

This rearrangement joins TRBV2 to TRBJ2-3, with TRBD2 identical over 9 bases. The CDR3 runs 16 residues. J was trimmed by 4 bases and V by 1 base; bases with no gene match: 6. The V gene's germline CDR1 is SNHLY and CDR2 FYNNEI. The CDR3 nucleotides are TGTGCCAGCAGTGAAGGGCTAGCGGGGCCTGCAGATACGCAGTATTTT. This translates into CASSEGLAGPADTQYF.

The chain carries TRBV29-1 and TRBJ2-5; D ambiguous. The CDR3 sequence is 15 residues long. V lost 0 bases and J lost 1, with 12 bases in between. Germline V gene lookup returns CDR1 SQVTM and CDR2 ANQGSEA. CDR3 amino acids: CSVEEGRSPQETQYF. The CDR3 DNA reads TGCAGCGTTGAAGAGGGTAGGAGTCCCCAAGAGACCCAGTACTTC.

This CDR3 is CASSQPTENYGYTF. The CDR3 region has the DNA TGTGCCAGCAGTCAACCGACAGAGAACTATGGCTACACCTTC. This chain connects TRBV6-1 to TRBJ1-2; D possibly corresponds to TRBD1 (5 bases). Germline lookup yields CDR1 MNHNS and CDR2 SASEGT. The CDR3 contains 14 residues. V lost 5 bases and J 2 bases, leaving 12 bases between the germline ends.

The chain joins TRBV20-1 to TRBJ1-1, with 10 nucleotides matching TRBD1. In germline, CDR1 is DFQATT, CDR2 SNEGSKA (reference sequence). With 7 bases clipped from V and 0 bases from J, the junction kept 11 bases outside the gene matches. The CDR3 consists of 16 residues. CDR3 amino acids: CSVLPGQGFMNTEAFF. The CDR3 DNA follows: TGCAGTGTCCTCCCGGGACAGGGGTTTATGAACACTGAAGCTTTCTTT.

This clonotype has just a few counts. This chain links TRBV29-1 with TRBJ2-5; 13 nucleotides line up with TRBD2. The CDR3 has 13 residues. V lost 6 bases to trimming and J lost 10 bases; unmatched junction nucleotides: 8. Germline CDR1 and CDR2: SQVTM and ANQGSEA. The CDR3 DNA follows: TGCAGCGTCAGACGAACTAGCGGGGGGGACCAGTACTTC. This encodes CSVRRTSGGDQYF. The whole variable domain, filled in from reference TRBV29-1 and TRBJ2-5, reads SAVISQKPSRDICQRGTSLTIQCQVDSQVTMMFWYRQQPGQSLTLIATANQGSEATYESGFVIDKFPISRPNLTFSTLTVSNMSPEDSSIYLCSVRRTSGGDQYFGPGTRLLVL.

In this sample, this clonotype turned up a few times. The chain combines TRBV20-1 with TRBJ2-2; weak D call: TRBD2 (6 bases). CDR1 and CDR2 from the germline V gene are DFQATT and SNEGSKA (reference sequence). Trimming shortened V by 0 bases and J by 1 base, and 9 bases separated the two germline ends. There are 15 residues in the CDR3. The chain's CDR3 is CSARDLARNTGELFF. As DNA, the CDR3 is TGCAGTGCTAGAGATCTAGCGAGGAACACCGGGGAGCTGTTTTTT.

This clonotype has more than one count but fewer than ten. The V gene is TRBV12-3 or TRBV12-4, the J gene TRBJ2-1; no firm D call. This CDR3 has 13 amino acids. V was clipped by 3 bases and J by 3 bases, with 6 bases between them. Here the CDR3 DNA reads TGTGCCAGCAGTTTCGAGATCTACAATGAGCAGTTCTTC. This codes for CASSFEIYNEQFF.

The CDR3 region is CAWSVTGPDTQYF. The CDR3 DNA reads as TGTGCCTGGAGTGTAACGGGCCCAGATACGCAGTATTTT. The chain carries TRBV30 and TRBJ2-3; D gene ambiguous. The germline gives CDR1 GTSNPN, CDR2 SVGIG (reference sequence). The CDR3 consists of 13 residues. Between the trimmed V and J ends, which lost 0 bases and 4 bases, there was a span of 8 bases.

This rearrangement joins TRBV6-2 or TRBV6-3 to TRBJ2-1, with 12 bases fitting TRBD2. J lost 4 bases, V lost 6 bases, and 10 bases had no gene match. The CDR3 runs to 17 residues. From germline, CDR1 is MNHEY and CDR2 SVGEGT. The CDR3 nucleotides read TGTGCCAGCAGCAACCCCGCCCTAGCGGGAGGGTACAATGAGCAGTTCTTC. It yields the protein CASSNPALAGGYNEQFF.

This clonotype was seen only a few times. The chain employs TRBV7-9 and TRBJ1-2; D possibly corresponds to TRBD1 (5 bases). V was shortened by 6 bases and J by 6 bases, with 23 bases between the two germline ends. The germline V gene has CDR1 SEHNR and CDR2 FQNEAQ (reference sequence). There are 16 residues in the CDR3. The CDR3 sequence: CASSRTGTPNRHGYTF. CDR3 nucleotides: TGTGCCAGCAGTCGAACCGGGACCCCAAATCGTCATGGCTACACCTTC.

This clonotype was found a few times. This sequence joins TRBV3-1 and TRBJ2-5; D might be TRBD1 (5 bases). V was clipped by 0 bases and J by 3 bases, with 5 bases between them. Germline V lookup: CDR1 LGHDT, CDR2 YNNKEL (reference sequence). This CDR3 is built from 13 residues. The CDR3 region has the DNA TGTGCCAGCAGCCAAGAGACAGAAGAGACCCAGTACTTC. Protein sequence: CASSQETEETQYF.